Listed here is a single T cell receptor (beta chain). The antigen is unknown. Primers for the PCR totalled 60 Vbeta and 13 Jbeta. Assay: immunoSEQ multiplex PCR; the TCRdb copy retains only in-frame clones and omits some. The sample has about 98,000 clones, 70% to 80% seen once. The length of the CDR3 is 15 residues. Germline CDR1 is SGHTA and CDR2 is FQGTGA. Trimming took off 1 base at V and 3 bases at J, with 9 bases between the two ends. The sample originates from a study of cytomegalovirus exposure and HLA in healthy donors. Study-wide results and caveats: Reports indicated that the classifier achieved high specificity and sensitivity in diagnosing cytomegalovirus status.

Sequencing was done on a sample of PBMCs. V and J are TRBV7-3 and TRBJ1-4, with unresolved D. The clonotype comes from a man aged 55-75 years in good health and CMV-seropositive. For the CDR3, the DNA is TGTGCCAGCAGCTTAAGGGGAGCAGCTAATGAAAAACTGTTTTTT. Amino acid sequence: CASSLRGAANEKLFF.